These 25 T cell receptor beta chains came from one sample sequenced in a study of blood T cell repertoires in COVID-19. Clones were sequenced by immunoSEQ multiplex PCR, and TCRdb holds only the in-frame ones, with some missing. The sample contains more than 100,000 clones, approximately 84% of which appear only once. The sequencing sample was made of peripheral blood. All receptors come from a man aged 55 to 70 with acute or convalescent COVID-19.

Written as DNA, the CDR3 is TGTGCCAGCAGTGGTCCCACAGGGGGCTACACCTTC. Translating gives CASSGPTGGYTF. The V call is TRBV25-1, the J call TRBJ1-2; D may be TRBD1 (6 bases). This CDR3 spans 12 amino acids. The germline CDR1 and CDR2 sequences are MGHDK and SYGVNS. V was cut by 4 bases and J by 8 bases, with 11 bases left in between.

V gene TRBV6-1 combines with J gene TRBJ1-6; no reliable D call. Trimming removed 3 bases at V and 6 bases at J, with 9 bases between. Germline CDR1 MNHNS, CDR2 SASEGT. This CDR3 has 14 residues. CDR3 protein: CASSDRQANSPLHF. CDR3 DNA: TGTGCCAGCAGTGACAGACAAGCTAATTCACCCCTCCACTTT.

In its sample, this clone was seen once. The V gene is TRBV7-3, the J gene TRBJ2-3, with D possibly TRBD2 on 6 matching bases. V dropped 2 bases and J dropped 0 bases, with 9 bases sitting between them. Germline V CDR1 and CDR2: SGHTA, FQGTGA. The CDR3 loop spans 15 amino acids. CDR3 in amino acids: CASSLVAGSTDTQYF. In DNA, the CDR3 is TGTGCCAGCAGCTTAGTGGCGGGGAGCACAGATACGCAGTATTTT.

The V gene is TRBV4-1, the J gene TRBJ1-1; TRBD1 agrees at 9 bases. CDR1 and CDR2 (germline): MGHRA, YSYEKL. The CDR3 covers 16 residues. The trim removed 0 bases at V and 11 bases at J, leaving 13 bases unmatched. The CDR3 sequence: CASSQDRTPGQGTAFF. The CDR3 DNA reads TGCGCCAGCAGCCAAGACCGTACTCCGGGACAGGGAACGGCTTTCTTT.

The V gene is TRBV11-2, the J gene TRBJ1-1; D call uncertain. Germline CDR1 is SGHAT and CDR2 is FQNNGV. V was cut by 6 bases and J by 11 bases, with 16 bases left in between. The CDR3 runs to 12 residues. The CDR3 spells CASSLSGSIAFF. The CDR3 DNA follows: TGTGCCAGCAGTCTCAGTGGCTCGATTGCTTTCTTT.

CDR3 protein: CASSFRGGSGTEAFF. The CDR3 region has the DNA TGTGCCAGCAGCTTTAGGGGGGGCTCAGGCACTGAAGCTTTCTTT. The chain uses TRBV5-6 and TRBJ1-1, with D possibly TRBD1 on 6 matching bases. Germline V lookup: CDR1 SGHDT, CDR2 YYEEEE. The CDR3 consists of 15 residues. V lost 2 bases and J lost 4, with 15 bases in between.

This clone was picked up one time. The DNA for the CDR3 is TGTGCCAGCAGCCAAACCGCCGGGACAGGGGCCGAAGAGACCCAGTACTTC. Translating it yields CASSQTAGTGAEETQYF. V and J are TRBV4-2 and TRBJ2-5; TRBD1 matches at 10 bases. CDR3 length: 17 residues. Germline V CDR1 and CDR2: LGHNA, YNFKEQ. V lost 2 bases and J lost 3; bases outside the gene matches: 9.

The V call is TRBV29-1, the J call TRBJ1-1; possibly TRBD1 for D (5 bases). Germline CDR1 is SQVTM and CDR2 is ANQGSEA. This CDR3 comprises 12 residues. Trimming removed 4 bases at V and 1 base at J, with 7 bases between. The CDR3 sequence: CSVGGQNTEAFF. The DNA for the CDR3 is TGCAGCGTTGGAGGACAGAACACTGAAGCTTTCTTT.

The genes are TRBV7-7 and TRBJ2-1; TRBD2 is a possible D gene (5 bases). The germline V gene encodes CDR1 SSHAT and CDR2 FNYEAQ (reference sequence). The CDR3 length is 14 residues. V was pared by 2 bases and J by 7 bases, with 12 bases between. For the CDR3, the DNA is TGTGCCAGCAGCTTAACCCCCGGGGAAAATGAGCAGTTCTTC. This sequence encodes CASSLTPGENEQFF.

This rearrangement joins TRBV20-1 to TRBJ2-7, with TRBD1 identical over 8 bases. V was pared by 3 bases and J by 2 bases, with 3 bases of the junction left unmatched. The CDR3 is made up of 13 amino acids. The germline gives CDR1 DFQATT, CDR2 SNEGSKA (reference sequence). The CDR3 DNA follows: TGCAGTGCTAGTACAGGGGGGACCTACGAGCAGTACTTC. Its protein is CSASTGGTYEQYF.

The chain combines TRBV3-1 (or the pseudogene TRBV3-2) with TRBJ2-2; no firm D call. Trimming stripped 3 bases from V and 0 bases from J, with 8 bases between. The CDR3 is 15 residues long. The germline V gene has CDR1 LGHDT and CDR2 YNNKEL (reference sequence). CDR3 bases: TGTGCCAGCAGCCAGGCGAGGCCGAACACCGGGGAGCTGTTTTTT. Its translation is CASSQARPNTGELFF.

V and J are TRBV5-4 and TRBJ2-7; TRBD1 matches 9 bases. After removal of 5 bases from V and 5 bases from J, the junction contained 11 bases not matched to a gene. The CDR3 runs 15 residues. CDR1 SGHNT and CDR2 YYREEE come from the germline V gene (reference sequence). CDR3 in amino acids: CASSKTGTGLHEQYF. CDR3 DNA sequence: TGTGCCAGCAGTAAAACCGGGACAGGGTTGCACGAGCAGTACTTC.

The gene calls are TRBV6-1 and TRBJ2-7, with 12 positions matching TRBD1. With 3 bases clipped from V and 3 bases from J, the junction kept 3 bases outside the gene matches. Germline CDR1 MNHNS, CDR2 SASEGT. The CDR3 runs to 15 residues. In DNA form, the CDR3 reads TGTGCCAGCAGTGAGGGGGACAGGGGGCTCTACGAGCAGTACTTC. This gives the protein CASSEGDRGLYEQYF.

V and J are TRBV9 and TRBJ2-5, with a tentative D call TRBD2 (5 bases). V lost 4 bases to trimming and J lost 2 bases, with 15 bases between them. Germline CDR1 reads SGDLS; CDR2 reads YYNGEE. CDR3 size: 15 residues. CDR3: CASSPRGSFQETQYF. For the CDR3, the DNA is TGTGCCAGCAGCCCCCGGGGTAGCTTTCAAGAGACCCAGTACTTC.

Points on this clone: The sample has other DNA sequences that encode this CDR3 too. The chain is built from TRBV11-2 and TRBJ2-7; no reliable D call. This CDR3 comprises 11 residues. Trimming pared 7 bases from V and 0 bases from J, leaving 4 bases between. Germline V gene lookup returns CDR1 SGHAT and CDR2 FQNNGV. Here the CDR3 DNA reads TGTGCCAGCACTCGCTCCTACGAGCAGTACTTC. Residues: CASTRSYEQYF.

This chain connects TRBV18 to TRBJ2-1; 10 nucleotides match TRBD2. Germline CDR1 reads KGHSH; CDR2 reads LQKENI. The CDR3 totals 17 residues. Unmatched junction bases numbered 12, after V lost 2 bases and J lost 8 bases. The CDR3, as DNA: TGTGCCAGCTCACCAATAGCTAGCGGGAGTAATGGGGATGAGCAGTTCTTC. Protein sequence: CASSPIASGSNGDEQFF.

CDR3 nucleotides: TGCGCCAGCAGCTTGTCAACTATTTCCTACGAGCAGTACTTC. Its translation is CASSLSTISYEQYF. The chain combines TRBV5-1 with TRBJ2-7; D uncertain. This CDR3 is 14 amino acids long. V was shortened by 1 base and J by 1 base, with 9 bases between the two germline ends. CDR1 SGHRS and CDR2 YFSETQ come from the germline V gene.

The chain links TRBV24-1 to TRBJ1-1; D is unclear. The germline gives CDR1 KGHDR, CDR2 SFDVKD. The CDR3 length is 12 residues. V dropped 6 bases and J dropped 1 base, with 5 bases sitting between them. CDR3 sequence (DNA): TGTGCCACCAGTCAGAAGAACACTGAAGCTTTCTTT. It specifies CATSQKNTEAFF.

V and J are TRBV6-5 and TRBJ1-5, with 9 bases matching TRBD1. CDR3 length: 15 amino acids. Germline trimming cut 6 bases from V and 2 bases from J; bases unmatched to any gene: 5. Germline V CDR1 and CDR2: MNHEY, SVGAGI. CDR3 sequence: CASSLTGGGNQPQHF. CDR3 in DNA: TGTGCCAGCAGCCTTACAGGGGGCGGCAATCAGCCCCAGCATTTT.

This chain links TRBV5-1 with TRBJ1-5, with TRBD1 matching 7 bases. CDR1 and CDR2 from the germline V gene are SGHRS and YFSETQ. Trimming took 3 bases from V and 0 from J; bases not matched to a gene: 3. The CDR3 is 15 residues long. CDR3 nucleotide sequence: TGCGCCAGCAGCTCGACAGGGAATAGCAATCAGCCCCAGCATTTT. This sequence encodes CASSSTGNSNQPQHF.

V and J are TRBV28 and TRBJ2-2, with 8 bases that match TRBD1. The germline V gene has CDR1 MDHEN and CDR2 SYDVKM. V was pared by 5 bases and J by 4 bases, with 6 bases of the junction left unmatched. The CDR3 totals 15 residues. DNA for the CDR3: TGTGCCAGCAGTCCGGGACAGGCGGTCACCGGGGAGCTGTTTTTT. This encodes CASSPGQAVTGELFF.

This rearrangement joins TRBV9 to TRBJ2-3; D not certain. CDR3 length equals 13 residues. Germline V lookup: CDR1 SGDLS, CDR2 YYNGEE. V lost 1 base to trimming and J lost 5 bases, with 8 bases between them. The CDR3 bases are TGTGCCAGCAGCGTAACAGCCATAGATACGCAGTATTTT. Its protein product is CASSVTAIDTQYF.

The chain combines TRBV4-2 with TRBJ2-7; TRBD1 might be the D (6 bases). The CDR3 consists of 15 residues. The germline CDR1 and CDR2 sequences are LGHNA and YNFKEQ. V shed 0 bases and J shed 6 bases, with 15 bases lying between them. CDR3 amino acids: CASSQEQGKLGEQYF. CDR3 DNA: TGTGCCAGCAGCCAAGAACAGGGAAAGCTAGGCGAGCAGTACTTC.

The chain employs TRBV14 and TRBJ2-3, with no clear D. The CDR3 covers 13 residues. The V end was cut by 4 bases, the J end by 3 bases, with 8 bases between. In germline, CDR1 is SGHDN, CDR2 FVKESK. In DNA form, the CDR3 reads TGTGCCAGCAGCCGCCCCGGGACAGATACGCAGTATTTT. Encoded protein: CASSRPGTDTQYF.

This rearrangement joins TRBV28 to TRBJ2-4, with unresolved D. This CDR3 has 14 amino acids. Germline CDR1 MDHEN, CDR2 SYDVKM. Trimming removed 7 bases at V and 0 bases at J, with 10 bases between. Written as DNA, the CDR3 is TGTGCCAGCACTCCGGTCCTAGCCAAAAACATTCAGTACTTC. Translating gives CASTPVLAKNIQYF.